The sequence of this T cell receptor beta chain was determined in a study of OX40 agonist ivuxolimab in advanced cancers. The overall study: Patients were infused with ivuxolimab every 2 weeks at 0.01 to 10 mg/kg. Patients with prior anti-PD-1, anti-PD-L1 or anti-CTLA-4 therapy were eligible; 35% to 50% had some.

This CDR3 has 12 amino acids. Here immunoSEQ multiplex PCR was the method, and the copy in TCRdb shows in-frame clones only, minus some. The sample has under 65,000 clones, about 85% seen once; the top ten hold just under 0.35%. This clone turned up a few times. Its antigen is currently unknown. General study findings and limits: CD4+ and CD8+ blood T cells expanded clonally by week 6 at 0.1 to 3.0 mg/kg.

The sequencing used CD4+ or CD8+ T cells sorted from blood, collected in a trial of the OX40 agonist ivuxolimab. The origin of this receptor is an adult with an advanced solid tumor such as melanoma, head and neck, liver or kidney cancer. This chain connects TRBV21-1 to TRBJ1-2. TRBV21-1 is recorded as a pseudogene. CDR3 region: CASSKGPRGYTF. The CDR3, as DNA: TGTGCCAGCAGCAAAGGGCCACGGGGCTACACCTTC.